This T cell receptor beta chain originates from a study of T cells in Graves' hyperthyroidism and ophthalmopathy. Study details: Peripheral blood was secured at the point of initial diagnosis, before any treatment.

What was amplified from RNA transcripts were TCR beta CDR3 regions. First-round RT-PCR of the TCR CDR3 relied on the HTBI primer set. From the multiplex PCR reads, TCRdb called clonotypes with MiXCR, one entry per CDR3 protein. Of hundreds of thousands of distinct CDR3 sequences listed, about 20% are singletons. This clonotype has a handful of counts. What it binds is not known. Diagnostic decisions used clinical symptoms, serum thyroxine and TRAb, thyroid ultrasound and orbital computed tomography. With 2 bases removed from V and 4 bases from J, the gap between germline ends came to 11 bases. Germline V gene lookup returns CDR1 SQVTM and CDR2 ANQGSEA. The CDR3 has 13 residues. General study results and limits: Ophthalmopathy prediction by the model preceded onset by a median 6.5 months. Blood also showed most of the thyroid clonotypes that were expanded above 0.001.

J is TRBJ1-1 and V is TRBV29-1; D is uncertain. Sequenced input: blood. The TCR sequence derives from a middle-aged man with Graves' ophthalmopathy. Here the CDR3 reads CSVEPRLGTEAFF. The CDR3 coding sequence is TGCAGCGTTGAACCCAGGTTGGGCACTGAAGCTTTCTTT.